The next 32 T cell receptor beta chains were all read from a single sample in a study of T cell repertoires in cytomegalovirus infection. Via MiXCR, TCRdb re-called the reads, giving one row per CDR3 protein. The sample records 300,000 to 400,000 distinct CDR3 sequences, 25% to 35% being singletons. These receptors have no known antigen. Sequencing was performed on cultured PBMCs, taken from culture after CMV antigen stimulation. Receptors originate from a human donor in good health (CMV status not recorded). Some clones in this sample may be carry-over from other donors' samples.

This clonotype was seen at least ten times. In DNA, the CDR3 is TGTGCCAGCAGCTTAGGGCTCTCGAGCTCCTACAATGAGCAGTTCTTC. Its translation is CASSLGLSSSYNEQFF. The V gene is TRBV11-2, the J gene TRBJ2-1; unclear D gene. Germline V gene lookup returns CDR1 SGHAT and CDR2 FQNNGV. CDR3 size: 16 residues. Trimming took 1 base from V and 0 from J, leaving 10 bases between them.

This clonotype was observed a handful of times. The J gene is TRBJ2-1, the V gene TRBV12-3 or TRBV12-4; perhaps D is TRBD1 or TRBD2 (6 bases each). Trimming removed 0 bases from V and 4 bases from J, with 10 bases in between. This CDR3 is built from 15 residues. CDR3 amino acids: CASSLAGGRYNEQFF. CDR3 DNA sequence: TGTGCCAGCAGTTTAGCCGGGGGCCGGTACAATGAGCAGTTCTTC.

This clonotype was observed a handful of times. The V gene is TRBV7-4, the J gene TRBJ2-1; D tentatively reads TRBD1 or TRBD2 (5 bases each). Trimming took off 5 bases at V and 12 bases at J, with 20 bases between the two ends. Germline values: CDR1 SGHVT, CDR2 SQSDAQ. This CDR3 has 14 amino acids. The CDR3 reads CASSPTRDPVSQFF. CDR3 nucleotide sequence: TGTGCCAGCAGCCCGACCCGGGACCCGGTTTCGCAGTTCTTC.

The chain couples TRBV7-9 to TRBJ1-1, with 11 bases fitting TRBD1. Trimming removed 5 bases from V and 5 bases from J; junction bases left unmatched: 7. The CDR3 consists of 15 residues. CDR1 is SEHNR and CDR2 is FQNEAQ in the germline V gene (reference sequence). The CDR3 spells CASSHGTGGRTEAFF. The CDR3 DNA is TGTGCCAGCAGCCACGGGACAGGGGGAAGGACTGAAGCTTTCTTT.

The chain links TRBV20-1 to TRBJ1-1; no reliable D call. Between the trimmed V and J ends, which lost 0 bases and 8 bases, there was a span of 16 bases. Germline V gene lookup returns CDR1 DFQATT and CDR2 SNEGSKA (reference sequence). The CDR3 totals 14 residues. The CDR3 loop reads CSARDPGPLKEAFF. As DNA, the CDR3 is TGCAGTGCTAGAGATCCTGGACCTTTGAAGGAAGCTTTCTTT.

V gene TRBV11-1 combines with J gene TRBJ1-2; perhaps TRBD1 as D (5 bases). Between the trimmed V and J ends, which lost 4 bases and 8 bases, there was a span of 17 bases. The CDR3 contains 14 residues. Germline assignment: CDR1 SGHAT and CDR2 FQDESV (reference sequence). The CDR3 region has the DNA TGTGCCAGCAGCTCTAGACCTCAGGGTTTCGGCTACACCTTC. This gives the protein CASSSRPQGFGYTF.

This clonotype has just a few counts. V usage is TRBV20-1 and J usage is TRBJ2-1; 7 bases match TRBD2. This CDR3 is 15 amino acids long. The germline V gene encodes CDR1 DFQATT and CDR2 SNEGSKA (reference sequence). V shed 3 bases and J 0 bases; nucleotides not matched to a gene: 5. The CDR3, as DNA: TGCAGTGCTAGCCGCGGGAGTAGCTCCTACAATGAGCAGTTCTTC. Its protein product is CSASRGSSSYNEQFF.

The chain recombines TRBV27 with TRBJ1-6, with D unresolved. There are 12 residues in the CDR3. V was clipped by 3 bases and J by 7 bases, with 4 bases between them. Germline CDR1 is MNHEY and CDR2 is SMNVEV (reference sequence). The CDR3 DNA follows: TGTGCCAGCAGTTTGAGAAATTCACCCCTCCACTTT. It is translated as CASSLRNSPLHF.

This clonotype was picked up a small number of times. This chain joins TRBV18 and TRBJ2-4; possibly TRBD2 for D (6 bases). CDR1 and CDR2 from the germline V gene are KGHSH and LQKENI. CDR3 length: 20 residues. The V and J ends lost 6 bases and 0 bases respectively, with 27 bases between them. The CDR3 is CASSPTSNLRLSRAKNIQYF. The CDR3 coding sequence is TGTGCCAGCTCGCCGACTAGTAACCTAAGATTGAGTCGAGCCAAAAACATTCAGTACTTC.

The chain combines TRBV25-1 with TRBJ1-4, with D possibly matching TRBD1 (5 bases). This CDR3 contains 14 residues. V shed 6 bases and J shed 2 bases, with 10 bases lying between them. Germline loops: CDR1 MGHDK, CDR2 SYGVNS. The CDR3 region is CASRYSGTNEKLFF. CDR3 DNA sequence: TGTGCCAGCAGATATTCAGGGACTAATGAAAAACTGTTTTTT. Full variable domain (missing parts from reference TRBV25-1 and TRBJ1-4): EADIYQTPRYLVIGTGKKITLECSQTMGHDKMYWYQQDPGMELHLIHYSYGVNSTEKGDLSSESTVSRIRTEHFPLTLESARPSHTSQYLCASRYSGTNEKLFFGSGTQLSVL.

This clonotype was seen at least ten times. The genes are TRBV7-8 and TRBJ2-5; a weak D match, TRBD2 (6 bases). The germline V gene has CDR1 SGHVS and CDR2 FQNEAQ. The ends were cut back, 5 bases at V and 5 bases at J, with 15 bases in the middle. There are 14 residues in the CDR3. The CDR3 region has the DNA TGTGCCAGCAGCCGTGGGACTTTCCGGGAGACCCAGTACTTC. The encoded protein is CASSRGTFRETQYF.

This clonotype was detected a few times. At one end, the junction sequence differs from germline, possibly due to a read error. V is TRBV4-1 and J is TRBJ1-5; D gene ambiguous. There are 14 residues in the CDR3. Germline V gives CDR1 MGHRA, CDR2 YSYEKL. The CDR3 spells CASSQDLGNQPQHF. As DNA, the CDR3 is TGTGCCAGCAGCCAGGACCTCGGAAATCAGCCCCAGCATTTT.

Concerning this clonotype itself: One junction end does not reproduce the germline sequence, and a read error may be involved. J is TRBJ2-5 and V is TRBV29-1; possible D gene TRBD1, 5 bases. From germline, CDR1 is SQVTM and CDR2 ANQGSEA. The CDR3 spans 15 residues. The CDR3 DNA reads TGCAGCGTGGAAGTGGCAGGGTCGTTACAAGAGACCCAGTACTTC. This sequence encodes CSVEVAGSLQETQYF.

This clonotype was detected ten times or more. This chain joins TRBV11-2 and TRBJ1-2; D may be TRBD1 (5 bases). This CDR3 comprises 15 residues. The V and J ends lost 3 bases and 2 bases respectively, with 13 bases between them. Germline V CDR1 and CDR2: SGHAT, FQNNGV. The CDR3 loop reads CASSFGGSVNYGYTF. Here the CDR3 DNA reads TGTGCCAGCAGCTTTGGGGGGTCGGTCAACTATGGCTACACCTTC.

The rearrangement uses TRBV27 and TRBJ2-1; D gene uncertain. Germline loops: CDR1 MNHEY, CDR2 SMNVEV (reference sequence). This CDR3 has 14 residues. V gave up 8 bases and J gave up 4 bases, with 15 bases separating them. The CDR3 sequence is CASHQASRYNEQFF. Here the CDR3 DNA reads TGTGCCAGCCATCAGGCCAGCAGGTACAATGAGCAGTTCTTC.

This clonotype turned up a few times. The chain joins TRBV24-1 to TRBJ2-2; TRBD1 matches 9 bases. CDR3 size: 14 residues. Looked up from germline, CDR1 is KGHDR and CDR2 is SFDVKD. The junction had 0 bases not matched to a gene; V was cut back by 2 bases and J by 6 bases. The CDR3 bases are TGTGCCACCAGTGATTGGACAGGGGCCGGGGAGCTGTTTTTT. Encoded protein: CATSDWTGAGELFF.

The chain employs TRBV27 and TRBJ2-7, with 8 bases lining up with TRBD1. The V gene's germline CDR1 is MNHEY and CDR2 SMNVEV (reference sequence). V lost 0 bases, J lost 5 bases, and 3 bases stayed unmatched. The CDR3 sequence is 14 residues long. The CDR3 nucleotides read TGTGCCAGCAGTTTATCGGGACAGGCGAACGAGCAGTACTTC. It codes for CASSLSGQANEQYF.

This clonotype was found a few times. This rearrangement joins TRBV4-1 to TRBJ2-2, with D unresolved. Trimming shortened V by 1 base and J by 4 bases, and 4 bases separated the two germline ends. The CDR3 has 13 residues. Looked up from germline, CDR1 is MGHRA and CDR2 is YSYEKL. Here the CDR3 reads CASSQALTGELFF. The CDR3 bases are TGCGCCAGCAGCCAAGCACTCACCGGGGAGCTGTTTTTT.

The CDR3 here is CASRGKTEAFF. CDR3 bases: TGTGCCAGCAGGGGTAAAACTGAAGCTTTCTTT. The chain recombines TRBV11-2 with TRBJ1-1, with no clear D. CDR1 and CDR2 (germline): SGHAT, FQNNGV. The CDR3 has 11 residues. V was clipped by 6 bases and J by 5 bases, with 7 bases between them.

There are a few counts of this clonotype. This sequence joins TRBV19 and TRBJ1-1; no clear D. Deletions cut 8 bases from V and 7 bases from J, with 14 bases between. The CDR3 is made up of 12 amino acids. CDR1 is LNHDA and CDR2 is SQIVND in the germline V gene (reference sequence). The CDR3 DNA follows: TGTGCCAGTGTCGGGGAGCCCGATGAAGCTTTCTTT. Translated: CASVGEPDEAFF. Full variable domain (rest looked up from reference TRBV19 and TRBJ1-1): DGGITQSPKYLFRKEGQNVTLSCEQNLNHDAMYWYRQDPGQGLRLIYYSQIVNDFQKGDIAEGYSVSREKKESFPLTVTSAQKNPTAFYLCASVGEPDEAFFGQGTRLTVV.

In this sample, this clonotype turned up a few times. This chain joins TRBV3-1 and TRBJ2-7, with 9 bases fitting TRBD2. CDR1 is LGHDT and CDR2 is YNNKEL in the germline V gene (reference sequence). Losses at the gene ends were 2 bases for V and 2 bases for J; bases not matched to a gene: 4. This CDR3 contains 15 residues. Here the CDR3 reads CASSQLAGAAYEQYF. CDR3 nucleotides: TGTGCCAGCAGCCAATTAGCGGGAGCGGCCTACGAGCAGTACTTC.

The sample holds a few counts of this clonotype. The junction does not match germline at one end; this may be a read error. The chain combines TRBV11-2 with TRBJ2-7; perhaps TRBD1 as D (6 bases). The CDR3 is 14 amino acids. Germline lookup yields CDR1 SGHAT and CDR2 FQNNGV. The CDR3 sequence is CASSLEGDIDEQYF. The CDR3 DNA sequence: TGTGCCAGCAGCCTAGAGGGGGATATCGACGAGCAGTACTTC.

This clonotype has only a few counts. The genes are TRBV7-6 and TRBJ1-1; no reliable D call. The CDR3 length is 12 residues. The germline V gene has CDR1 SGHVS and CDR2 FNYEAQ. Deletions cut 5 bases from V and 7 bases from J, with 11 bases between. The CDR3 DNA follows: TGTGCCAGCAGCCCAAGACCCAATGAAGCTTTCTTT. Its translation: CASSPRPNEAFF.

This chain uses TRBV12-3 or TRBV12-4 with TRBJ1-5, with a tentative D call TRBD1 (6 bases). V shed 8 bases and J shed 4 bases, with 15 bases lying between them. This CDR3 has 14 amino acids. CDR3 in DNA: TGTGCCAGCGCTGACCGGACAGCAAATCAGCCCCAGCATTTT. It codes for CASADRTANQPQHF.

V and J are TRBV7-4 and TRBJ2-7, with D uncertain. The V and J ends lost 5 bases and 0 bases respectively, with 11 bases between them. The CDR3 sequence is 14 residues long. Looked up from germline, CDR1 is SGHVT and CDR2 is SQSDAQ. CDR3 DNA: TGTGCCAGCAGCAAAACTCGTAGCTCCTACGAGCAGTACTTC. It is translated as CASSKTRSSYEQYF.

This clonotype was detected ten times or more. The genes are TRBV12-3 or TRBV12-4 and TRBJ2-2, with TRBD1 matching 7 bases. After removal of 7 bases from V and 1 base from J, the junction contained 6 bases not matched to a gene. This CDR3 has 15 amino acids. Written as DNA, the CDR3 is TGTGCCAGCACCCTCAGGACAGGGAACACCGGGGAGCTGTTTTTT. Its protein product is CASTLRTGNTGELFF.

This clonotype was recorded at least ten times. This chain's CDR3 is CASSLEAAATNTEAFF. The CDR3 DNA reads as TGTGCCAGCAGCTTAGAGGCGGCAGCAACAAACACTGAAGCTTTCTTT. The chain couples TRBV7-2 to TRBJ1-1; no definite D call. The germline V and J ends were trimmed by 1 base and 2 bases, with 14 bases remaining between them. The CDR3 is made up of 16 amino acids. Germline V lookup: CDR1 SGHTA, CDR2 FQGNSA.

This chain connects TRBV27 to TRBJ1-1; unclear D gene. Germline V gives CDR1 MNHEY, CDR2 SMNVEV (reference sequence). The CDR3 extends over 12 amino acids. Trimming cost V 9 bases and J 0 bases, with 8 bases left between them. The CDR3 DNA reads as TGTGCCAGTTTCGGGCTGAACACTGAAGCTTTCTTT. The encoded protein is CASFGLNTEAFF.

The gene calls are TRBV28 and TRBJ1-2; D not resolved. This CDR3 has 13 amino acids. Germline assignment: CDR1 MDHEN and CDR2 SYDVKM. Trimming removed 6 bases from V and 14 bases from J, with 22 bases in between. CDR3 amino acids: CASRLREAREGTF. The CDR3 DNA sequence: TGTGCCAGCAGGTTAAGAGAGGCCCGGGAGGGTACCTTC.

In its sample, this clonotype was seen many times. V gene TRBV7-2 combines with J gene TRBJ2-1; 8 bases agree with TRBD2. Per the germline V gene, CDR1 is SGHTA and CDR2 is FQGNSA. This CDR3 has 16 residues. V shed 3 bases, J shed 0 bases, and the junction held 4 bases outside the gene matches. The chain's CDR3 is CASSFQGTSSYNEQFF. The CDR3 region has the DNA TGTGCCAGCAGCTTCCAGGGGACTAGCTCCTACAATGAGCAGTTCTTC. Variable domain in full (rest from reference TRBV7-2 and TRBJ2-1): GAGVSQSPSNKVTEKGKDVELRCDPISGHTALYWYRQSLGQGLEFLIYFQGNSAPDKSGLPSDRFSAERTGGSVSTLTIQRTQQEDSAVYLCASSFQGTSSYNEQFFGPGTRLTVL.

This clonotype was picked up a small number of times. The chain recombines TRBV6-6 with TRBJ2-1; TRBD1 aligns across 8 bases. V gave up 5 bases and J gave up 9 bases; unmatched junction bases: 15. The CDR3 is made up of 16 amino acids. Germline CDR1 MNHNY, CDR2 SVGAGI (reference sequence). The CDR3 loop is CASSPLGQGPQTEQFF. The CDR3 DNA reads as TGTGCCAGCAGTCCACTCGGACAGGGACCCCAGACTGAGCAGTTCTTC.

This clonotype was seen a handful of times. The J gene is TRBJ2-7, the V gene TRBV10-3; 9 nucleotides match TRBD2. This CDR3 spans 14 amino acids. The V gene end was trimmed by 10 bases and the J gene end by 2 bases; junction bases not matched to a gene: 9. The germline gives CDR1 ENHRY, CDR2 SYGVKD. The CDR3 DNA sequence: TGTGCCACGATAGCGGGAGAGAGCACCTACGAGCAGTACTTC. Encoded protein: CATIAGESTYEQYF.